Listed here are 8 T cell receptor beta chains from one sample, sequenced in a study of blood T cell repertoires in COVID-19. Only in-frame clones appear in the TCRdb table, and some are missing; sequencing was by immunoSEQ multiplex PCR. The sample includes tens of thousands of clones, under 85% seen only once; the top ten take about an eighth. The sequenced sample was peripheral blood. The receptors were sampled from a man between 50 and 59 years old with COVID-19, enrolled during active disease.

The chain couples TRBV15 to TRBJ2-3, with D possibly matching TRBD2 (5 bases). The CDR3 is 16 amino acids. Per the germline V gene, CDR1 is LNHNV and CDR2 is YYDKDF (reference sequence). Trimming removed 0 bases from V and 2 bases from J, with 12 bases in between. The CDR3 reads CATSREAEGNTDTQYF. CDR3 in DNA: TGTGCCACCAGCAGAGAAGCGGAAGGGAACACAGATACGCAGTATTTT.

J is TRBJ2-5 and V is TRBV6-5; D not resolved. The germline V gene has CDR1 MNHEY and CDR2 SVGAGI. V lost 0 bases to trimming and J lost 5 bases, with 7 bases between them. The CDR3 has 13 residues. The CDR3 protein is CASSYSAGETQYF. The CDR3 nucleotides are TGTGCCAGCAGTTACTCCGCCGGGGAGACCCAGTACTTC.

This clone occurred a few times. The rearrangement links TRBV4-1 to TRBJ1-5; D not certain. The V and J ends lost 0 bases and 2 bases respectively, with 14 bases between them. Germline V CDR1 and CDR2: MGHRA, YSYEKL. This CDR3 comprises 17 residues. CDR3: CASSQEPSASGNQPQHF. DNA for the CDR3: TGCGCCAGCAGCCAAGAACCGAGTGCATCTGGCAATCAGCCCCAGCATTTT.

The chain is built from TRBV2 and TRBJ2-6, with TRBD2 as a possible D gene (6 bases). The CDR3 sequence is 16 residues long. Germline assignment: CDR1 SNHLY and CDR2 FYNNEI. V was clipped by 7 bases and J by 0 bases, with 13 bases between them. The CDR3 DNA follows: TGTGCCAGCATGAGAGACGGGAGCTCTGGGGCCAACGTCCTGACTTTC. It is translated as CASMRDGSSGANVLTF.

The chain employs TRBV6-5 and TRBJ2-5; TRBD1 is a possible D gene (6 bases). The CDR3 runs to 15 residues. Germline V gene sequence: CDR1 MNHEY, CDR2 SVGAGI. V was shortened by 5 bases and J by 4 bases, with 17 bases between the two germline ends. CDR3 residues: CASSNEQGHLETQYF. As DNA, the CDR3 is TGTGCCAGCAGTAATGAACAGGGTCACTTAGAGACCCAGTACTTC.

This clone has just one count. The rearrangement joins TRBV6-1 to TRBJ1-5; TRBD1 might be the D (6 bases). V was clipped by 0 bases and J by 6 bases, with 18 bases between them. This CDR3 region has 17 residues. Per the germline V gene, CDR1 is MNHNS and CDR2 is SASEGT. The CDR3 DNA is TGTGCCAGCAGTGAAGCTCGGACAGTCGTTTGGGGTCAGCCCCAGCATTTT. Translation gives CASSEARTVVWGQPQHF.

The rearrangement uses TRBV7-2 and TRBJ2-7; 8 bases line up with TRBD1. Germline CDR1 is SGHTA and CDR2 is FQGNSA. The V and J ends lost 5 bases and 7 bases, in that order; junction bases with no gene match: 7. The length of the CDR3 is 13 residues. This chain's CDR3 is CASSGQGNGEQYF. The CDR3, as DNA: TGTGCCAGCAGCGGACAGGGCAATGGGGAGCAGTACTTC.

The V gene is TRBV6-5, the J gene TRBJ1-1; 7 bases map to TRBD1. With 2 bases clipped from V and 3 bases from J, the junction kept 9 bases outside the gene matches. This CDR3 is built from 16 residues. The V gene's germline CDR1 is MNHEY and CDR2 SVGAGI. The CDR3: CASSYGTEGHYTEAFF. CDR3 coding DNA: TGTGCCAGCAGTTACGGGACAGAGGGGCATTACACTGAAGCTTTCTTT.